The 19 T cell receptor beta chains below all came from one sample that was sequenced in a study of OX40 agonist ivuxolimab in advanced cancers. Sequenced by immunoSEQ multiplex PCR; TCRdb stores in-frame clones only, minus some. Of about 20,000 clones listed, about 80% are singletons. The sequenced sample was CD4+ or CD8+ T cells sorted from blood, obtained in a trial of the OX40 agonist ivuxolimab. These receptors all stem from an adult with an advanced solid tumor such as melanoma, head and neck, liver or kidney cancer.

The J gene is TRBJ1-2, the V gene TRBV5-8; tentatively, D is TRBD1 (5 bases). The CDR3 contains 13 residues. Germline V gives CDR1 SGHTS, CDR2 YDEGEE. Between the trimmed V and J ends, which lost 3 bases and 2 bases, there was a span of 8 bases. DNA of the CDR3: TGTGCCAGCAGCTCGGACACCAACTATGGCTACACCTTC. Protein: CASSSDTNYGYTF.

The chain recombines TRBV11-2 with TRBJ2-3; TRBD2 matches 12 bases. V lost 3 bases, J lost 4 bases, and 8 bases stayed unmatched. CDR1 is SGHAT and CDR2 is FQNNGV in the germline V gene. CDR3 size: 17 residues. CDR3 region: CASSFHRTSGNADTQYF. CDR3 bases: TGTGCCAGCAGCTTTCATCGGACTAGCGGGAATGCAGATACGCAGTATTTT.

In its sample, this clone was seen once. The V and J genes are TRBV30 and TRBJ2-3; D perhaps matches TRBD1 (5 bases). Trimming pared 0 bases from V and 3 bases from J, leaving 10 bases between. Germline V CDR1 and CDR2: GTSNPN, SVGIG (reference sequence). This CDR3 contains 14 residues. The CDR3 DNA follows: TGTGCCTGGAGTGTCAGGGATCGGACAGATACGCAGTATTTT. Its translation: CAWSVRDRTDTQYF.

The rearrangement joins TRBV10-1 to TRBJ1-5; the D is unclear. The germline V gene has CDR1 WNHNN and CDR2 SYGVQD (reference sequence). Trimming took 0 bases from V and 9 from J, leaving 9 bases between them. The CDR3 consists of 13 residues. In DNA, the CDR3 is TGCGCCAGCAGTGAGTCCCAGAAGGGGCCCCAGCATTTT. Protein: CASSESQKGPQHF.

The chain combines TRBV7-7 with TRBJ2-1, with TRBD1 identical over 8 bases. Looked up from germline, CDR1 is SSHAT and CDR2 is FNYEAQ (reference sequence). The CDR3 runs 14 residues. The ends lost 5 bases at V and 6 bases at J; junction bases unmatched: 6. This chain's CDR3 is CASSPGQGPNEQFF. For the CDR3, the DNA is TGTGCCAGCAGCCCCGGACAGGGCCCCAATGAGCAGTTCTTC.

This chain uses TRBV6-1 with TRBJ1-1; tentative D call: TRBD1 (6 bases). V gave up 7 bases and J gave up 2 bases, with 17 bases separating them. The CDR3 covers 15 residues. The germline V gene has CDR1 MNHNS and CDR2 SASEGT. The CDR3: CASKIGPGANTEAFF. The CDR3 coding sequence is TGTGCCAGCAAGATTGGGCCAGGGGCTAACACTGAAGCTTTCTTT.

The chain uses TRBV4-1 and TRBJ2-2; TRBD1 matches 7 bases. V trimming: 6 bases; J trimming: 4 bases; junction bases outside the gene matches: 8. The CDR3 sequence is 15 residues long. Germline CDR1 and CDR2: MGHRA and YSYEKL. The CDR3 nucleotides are TGCGCCAGCAGAAAGGAGACAGGGATCACCGGGGAGCTGTTTTTT. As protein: CASRKETGITGELFF.

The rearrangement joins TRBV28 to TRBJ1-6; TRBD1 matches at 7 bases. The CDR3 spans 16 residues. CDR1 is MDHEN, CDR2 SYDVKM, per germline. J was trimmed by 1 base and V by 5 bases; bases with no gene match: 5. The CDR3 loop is CASSPQTGSYNSPLHF. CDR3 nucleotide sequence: TGTGCCAGCAGTCCGCAGACAGGGTCCTATAATTCACCCCTCCACTTT. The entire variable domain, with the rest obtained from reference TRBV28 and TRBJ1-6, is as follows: DVKVTQSSRYLVKRTGEKVFLECVQDMDHENMFWYRQDPGLGLRLIYFSYDVKMKEKGDIPEGYSVSREKKERFSLILESASTNQTSMYLCASSPQTGSYNSPLHFGNGTRLTVT.

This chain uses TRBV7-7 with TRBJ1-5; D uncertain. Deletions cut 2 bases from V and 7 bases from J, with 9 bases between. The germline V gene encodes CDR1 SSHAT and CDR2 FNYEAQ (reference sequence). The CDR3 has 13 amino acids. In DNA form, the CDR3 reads TGTGCCAGCAGCTTATTCATCGGACAGCCCCAGCATTTT. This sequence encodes CASSLFIGQPQHF. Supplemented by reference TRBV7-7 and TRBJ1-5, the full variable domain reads GAGVSQSPRYKVTKRGQDVTLRCDPISSHATLYWYQQALGQGPEFLTYFNYEAQPDKSGLPSDRFSAERPEGSISTLTIQRTEQRDSAMYRCASSLFIGQPQHFGDGTRLSIL.

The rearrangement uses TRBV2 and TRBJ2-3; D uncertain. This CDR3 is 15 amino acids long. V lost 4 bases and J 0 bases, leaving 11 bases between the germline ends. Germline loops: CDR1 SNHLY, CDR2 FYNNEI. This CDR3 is CASSGWGTSTDTQYF. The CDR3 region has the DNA TGTGCCAGCAGTGGTTGGGGTACTAGCACAGATACGCAGTATTTT.

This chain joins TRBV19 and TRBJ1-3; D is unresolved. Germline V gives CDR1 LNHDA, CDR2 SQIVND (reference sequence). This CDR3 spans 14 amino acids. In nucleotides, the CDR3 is TGTGCTACTCGCTTAGGCAGTTCTGGAAACACCATATATTTT. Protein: CATRLGSSGNTIYF. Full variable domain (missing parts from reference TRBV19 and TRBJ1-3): DGGITQSPKYLFRKEGQNVTLSCEQNLNHDAMYWYRQDPGQGLRLIYYSQIVNDFQKGDIAEGYSVSREKKESFPLTVTSAQKNPTAFYLCATRLGSSGNTIYFGEGSWLTVV.

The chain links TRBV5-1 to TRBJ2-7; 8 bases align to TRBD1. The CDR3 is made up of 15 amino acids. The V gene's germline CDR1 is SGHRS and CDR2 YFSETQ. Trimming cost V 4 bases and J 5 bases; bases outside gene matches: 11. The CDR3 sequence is CASSAGQGSLNEQYF. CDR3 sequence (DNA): TGCGCCAGCAGCGCTGGACAGGGATCCCTCAACGAGCAGTACTTC.

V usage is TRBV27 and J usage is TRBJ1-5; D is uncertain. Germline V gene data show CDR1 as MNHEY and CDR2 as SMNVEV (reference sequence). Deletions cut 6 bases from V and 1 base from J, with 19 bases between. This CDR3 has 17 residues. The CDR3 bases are TGTGCCAGCAGCCCAGTAAAAAGGGAATGGAGCAATCAGCCCCAGCATTTT. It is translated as CASSPVKREWSNQPQHF.

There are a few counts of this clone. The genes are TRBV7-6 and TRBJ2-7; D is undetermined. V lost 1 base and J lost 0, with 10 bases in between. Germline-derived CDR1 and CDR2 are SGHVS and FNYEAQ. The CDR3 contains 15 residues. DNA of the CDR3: TGTGCCAGCAGCTTAGAGGACCGTAACTCCTACGAGCAGTACTTC. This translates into CASSLEDRNSYEQYF.

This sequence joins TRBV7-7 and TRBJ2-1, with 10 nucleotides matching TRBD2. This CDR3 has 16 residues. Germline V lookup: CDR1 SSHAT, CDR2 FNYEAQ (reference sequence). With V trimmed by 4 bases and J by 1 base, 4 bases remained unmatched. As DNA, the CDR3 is TGTGCCAGCAGCTCCAGAGCGGGGGGGTCCTACAATGAGCAGTTCTTC. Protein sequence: CASSSRAGGSYNEQFF.

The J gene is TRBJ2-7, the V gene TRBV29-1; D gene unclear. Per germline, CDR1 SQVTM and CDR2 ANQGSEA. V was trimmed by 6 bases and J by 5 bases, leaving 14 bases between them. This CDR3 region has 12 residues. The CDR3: CSVLGVLDEQYF. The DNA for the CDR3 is TGCAGCGTCCTTGGGGTTTTGGACGAGCAGTACTTC.

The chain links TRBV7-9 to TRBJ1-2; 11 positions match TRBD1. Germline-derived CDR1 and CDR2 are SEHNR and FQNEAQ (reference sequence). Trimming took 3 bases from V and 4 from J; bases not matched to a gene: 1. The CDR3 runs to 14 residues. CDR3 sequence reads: CASSFGTGGYGYTF. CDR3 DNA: TGTGCCAGCAGCTTCGGGACAGGGGGCTATGGCTACACCTTC.

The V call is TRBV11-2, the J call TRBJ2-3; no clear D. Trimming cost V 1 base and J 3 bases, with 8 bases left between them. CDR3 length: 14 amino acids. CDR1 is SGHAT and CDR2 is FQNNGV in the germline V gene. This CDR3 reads CASSLGGKTDTQYF. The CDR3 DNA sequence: TGTGCCAGCAGCTTAGGCGGTAAGACAGATACGCAGTATTTT.

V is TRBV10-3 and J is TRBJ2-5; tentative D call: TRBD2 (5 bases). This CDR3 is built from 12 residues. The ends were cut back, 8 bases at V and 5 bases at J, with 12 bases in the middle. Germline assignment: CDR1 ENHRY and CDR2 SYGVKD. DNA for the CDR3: TGTGCCATCCGGGGAGTTGAGGAGACCCAGTACTTC. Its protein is CAIRGVEETQYF.